Following are 8 T cell receptor beta chains from one sample sequenced in a study of OX40 agonist ivuxolimab in advanced cancers. The method was immunoSEQ multiplex PCR; TCRdb's version includes in-frame clones alone and lacks a portion of them. The sample yields some 97,000 clones, approximately 90% seen once. The input for sequencing was CD4+ or CD8+ T cells sorted from blood, taken in a trial of the OX40 agonist ivuxolimab. Every receptor here comes from an adult with an advanced solid tumor such as melanoma, head and neck, liver or kidney cancer.

This clone has only a few counts. The CDR3, as DNA: TGTGCCAGCAGCTTAGTTTTGATAGAGACCCAGTACTTC. Translated: CASSLVLIETQYF. This chain joins TRBV7-9 and TRBJ2-5; D unclear. This CDR3 is built from 13 residues. V lost 1 base, J lost 4 bases, and 7 bases lay in between. The germline gives CDR1 SEHNR, CDR2 FQNEAQ (reference sequence).

This clone was counted a few times. The gene calls are TRBV4-2 and TRBJ1-2; possible D gene TRBD1, 5 bases. V was clipped by 0 bases and J by 4 bases, with 9 bases between them. Germline CDR1 is LGHNA and CDR2 is YNFKEQ. The CDR3 has 14 residues. CDR3 residues: CASSQETAVYGYTF. The CDR3 region has the DNA TGTGCCAGCAGCCAAGAGACAGCCGTCTATGGCTACACCTTC.

This clone was detected a few times. The sample holds other DNA sequences that translate to the same CDR3. The chain links TRBV7-2 to TRBJ2-7; D unresolved. Germline assignment: CDR1 SGHTA and CDR2 FQGNSA. The V and J ends lost 2 bases and 3 bases respectively, with 2 bases between them. The CDR3 has 11 residues. CDR3 loop: CASSLSYEQYF. CDR3 nucleotide sequence: TGTGCCAGCAGCTTAAGCTACGAGCAGTACTTC.

The chain combines TRBV2 with TRBJ2-1, with 9 bases that match TRBD1. Per germline, CDR1 SNHLY and CDR2 FYNNEI. The V and J ends lost 4 bases and 7 bases, in that order; junction bases with no gene match: 14. The CDR3 extends over 17 amino acids. The DNA of the CDR3 is TGTGCCAGCAGTGGACTATATAGGACAGGGGTGCGAAATGAGCAGTTCTTC. It is translated as CASSGLYRTGVRNEQFF.

This clone has only one observation. The chain employs TRBV4-3 and TRBJ2-5; D might be TRBD1 (6 bases). The germline V gene encodes CDR1 LGHNA and CDR2 YSLEER. CDR3 length equals 13 residues. The V gene lost 1 base and the J gene lost 13 bases, with 16 bases spanning the gap. CDR3 in amino acids: CASSQVITGIRYF. DNA of the CDR3: TGCGCCAGCAGCCAAGTCATCACAGGGATTCGGTACTTC.

V and J are TRBV9 and TRBJ2-3; unclear D gene. This CDR3 region has 15 residues. Germline V gives CDR1 SGDLS, CDR2 YYNGEE. V shed 6 bases and J shed 2 bases, with 16 bases lying between them. CDR3 nucleotides: TGTGCCAGCACCAGATCCGGCCATCACACAGATACGCAGTATTTT. This gives the protein CASTRSGHHTDTQYF.

This chain uses TRBV2 with TRBJ1-1; TRBD1 might be the D (5 bases). V was shortened by 6 bases and J by 1 base, with 12 bases between the two germline ends. This CDR3 is built from 14 residues. CDR1 and CDR2 from the germline V gene are SNHLY and FYNNEI. DNA of the CDR3: TGTGCCAGCAGACGACAGTTCGAGAACACTGAAGCTTTCTTT. Translated, it gives CASRRQFENTEAFF.

The chain combines TRBV7-8 with TRBJ1-2, with no clear D. V dropped 5 bases and J dropped 2 bases, with 12 bases sitting between them. Germline lookup yields CDR1 SGHVS and CDR2 FQNEAQ. The CDR3 contains 14 residues. The CDR3 DNA is TGTGCCAGCAGCCCAAGAACAGACAACTATGGCTACACCTTC. Translated: CASSPRTDNYGYTF.